What follows describes a single TCR beta chain. Its specificity is not known. This sample was taken from a study of hypomethylating agent response in myelodysplastic syndrome. The wider study: TET2 mutation, the most common, occurred in about 50% of the 11 patients. Study-wide results and limits: Whether shared GLIPH2 clusters recognize novel MDS antigens was not confirmed.

Assay: immunoSEQ multiplex PCR; the TCRdb copy retains only in-frame clones and omits some. The sample includes fewer than 5,500 clones, approximately 80% of them seen just once. This CDR3 has 14 residues. Germline V CDR1 and CDR2: MNHEY, SVGAGI. Trimming stripped 6 bases from V and 3 bases from J, with 14 bases between. This chain links TRBV6-5 with TRBJ1-2; TRBD1 might be the D (6 bases). The specimen was bone marrow, collected before or after starting hypomethylating agent treatment for myelodysplastic syndrome (not recorded which). The receptor was isolated from a human donor with myelodysplastic syndrome. The CDR3, as DNA: TGTGCCAGCAGCTCGACAGGTGGTTACTATGGCTACACCTTC. It yields the protein CASSSTGGYYGYTF.